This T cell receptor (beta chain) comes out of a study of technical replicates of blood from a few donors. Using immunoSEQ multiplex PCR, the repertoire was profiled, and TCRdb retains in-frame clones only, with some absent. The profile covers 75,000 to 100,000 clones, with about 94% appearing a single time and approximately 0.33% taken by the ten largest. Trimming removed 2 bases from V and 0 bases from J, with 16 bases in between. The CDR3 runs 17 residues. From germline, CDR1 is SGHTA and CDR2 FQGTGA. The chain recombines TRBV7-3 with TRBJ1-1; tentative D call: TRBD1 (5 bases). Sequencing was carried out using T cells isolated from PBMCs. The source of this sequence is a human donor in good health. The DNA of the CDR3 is TGTGCCAGCAGCTTATGGCCCCGGGCGGACATGAACACTGAAGCTTTCTTT. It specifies CASSLWPRADMNTEAFF. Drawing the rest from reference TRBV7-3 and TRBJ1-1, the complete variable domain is GAGVSQTPSNKVTEKGKYVELRCDPISGHTALYWYRQSLGQGPEFLIYFQGTGAADDSGLPNDRFFAVRPEGSVSTLKIQRTERGDSAVYLCASSLWPRADMNTEAFFGQGTRLTVV.